The clone carrying this T cell receptor (beta chain) was observed a few times. The antigen is undetermined. This sample stems from a study of T cell responses to AZD1222 COVID-19 vaccine. Findings of the study overall: The donor cohort was predominantly white British with a female majority, and clonal diversity may have been underestimated.

The table came from immunoSEQ multiplex PCR; TCRdb's copy has only in-frame clones and leaves some out. The table has 95,000 to 150,000 clones, around 85% seen once. The sequence came from an adult in good health. The material was peripheral blood, obtained on day 0 of AZD1222 vaccination.

In DNA form, the CDR3 reads TGTGCCAGCAGCTTAGTCGGACAGGGGGACACTGAAGCTTTCTTT. Its translation: CASSLVGQGDTEAFF. The chain links TRBV7-6 to TRBJ1-1, with TRBD1 matching over 10 bases. V lost 1 base, J lost 3 bases, and 2 bases stayed unmatched. Per the germline V gene, CDR1 is SGHVS and CDR2 is FNYEAQ. The CDR3 has 15 residues.